This T cell receptor beta chain was captured in a study of CD8 T cells in ankylosing spondylitis (dated by TCRdb to the late 2010s). With respect to the entire study: The study set out to find disease-linked TCR variants by profiling T cell receptor beta repertoires in ankylosing spondylitis patients and healthy donors. Peripheral blood was sampled, and synovial fluid was additionally collected from ankylosing spondylitis patients. In total, the full study cohort was made up of over a hundred healthy donors and 25 ankylosing spondylitis patients.

Here is what the overall study found, with its caveats: The disease-linked clones were reported to be significantly enriched in matched synovial fluid samples from ankylosing spondylitis patients. The disease-linked clones showed a CD8+ phenotype and occurred at relatively low frequencies in peripheral blood. Blood from ankylosing spondylitis patients appeared to be characterized by a TCR beta motif made up of eight highly homologous amino acid variants. Some motif variants had previously been reported in the synovial fluid and blood of reactive arthritis patients, which suggests shared mechanisms of disease initiation.

In regard to this clonotype: Its antigen target is currently unknown. No much larger clone exists at a distance of one base, and base qualities are not known.

The instrument was an Illumina HiSeq 2500. Quantitative 5'-RACE with molecular barcodes was the method used to prepare the TCR beta libraries. The source study handled its data this way. A new computational method, built on a probabilistic model of VDJ rearrangement, was used to identify disease-linked TCR variants. TCRdb trimmed public reads at Q25 via fastp, called clones via MiXCR and kept in-frame beta chains. Each CDR3 protein gets just one entry, which takes the most common genes and DNA from the rows behind it. Clone size and V and J calls follow TCRdb, not the original study. The sample table holds approximately 350,000 distinct CDR3 sequences, of which 20% were seen once. The leading ten clones occupy 13% of the sample. The junction shows trimming of 5 bases on V and 5 bases on J, and the gene matches do not reach 8 bases of it. The CDR3 runs 14 amino acids, cysteine and phenylalanine included. The sequence is cut down to CDR3 DNA, 42 bases in frame from base 1.

This sequence originates from a male donor with ankylosing spondylitis or in good health (not recorded which). Rearrangement joined TRBV12-3 or TRBV12-4 to TRBJ1-1, and 7 bases in between align with TRBD1. The sample comprised blood, either unsorted or a sorted T cell fraction (not recorded which). DNA sequence: TGTGCCAGCAGTCAGACAGGGCTAAGAACTGAAGCTTTCTTT. Its coded protein is CASSQTGLRTEAFF.